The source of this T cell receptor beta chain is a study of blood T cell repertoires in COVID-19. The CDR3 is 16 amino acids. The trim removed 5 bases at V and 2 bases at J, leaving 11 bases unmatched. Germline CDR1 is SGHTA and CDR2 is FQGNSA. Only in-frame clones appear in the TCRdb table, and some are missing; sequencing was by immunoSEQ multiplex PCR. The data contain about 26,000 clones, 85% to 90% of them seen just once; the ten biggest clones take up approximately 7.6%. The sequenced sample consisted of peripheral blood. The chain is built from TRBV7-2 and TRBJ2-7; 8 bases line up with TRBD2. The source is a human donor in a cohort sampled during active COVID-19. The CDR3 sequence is CASSHTGSGGAYEQYF. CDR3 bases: TGTGCCAGCAGCCACACTGGGAGCGGGGGTGCCTACGAGCAGTACTTC.